The clone carrying this T cell receptor (beta chain) appeared a single time. The data belong to a study of blood T cells in healthy people across ages. Next came a second PCR, run for about 6 to 11 cycles, which used a sample-barcoded 5' primer along with a J-beta primer mix. From the 5' RACE reads, TCRdb called clonotypes with MiXCR, one entry per CDR3 protein. The table records hundreds of thousands of distinct CDR3 sequences, just over 55% of them present only once. Trimming pared 5 bases from V and 14 bases from J, leaving 16 bases between. In germline, CDR1 is SGHRS, CDR2 YFSETQ. This CDR3 contains 12 residues.

The rearrangement links TRBV5-1 to TRBJ1-4, with TRBD1 as a possible D gene (5 bases). The TCR sequence derives from a middle-aged man in good health. The sample taken for sequencing was blood. CDR3 in amino acids: CASRDTQGGLFF. The CDR3 nucleotides are TGCGCCAGCAGGGATACCCAGGGAGGGCTGTTTTTT.